One and the same sample provided the 14 T cell receptor beta chains below, sequenced in a study of T-cell memory formation after mild COVID-19. Each CDR3 protein is one row after TCRdb ran MiXCR on the 5' RACE reads. The table includes 250,000 to 350,000 distinct CDR3 sequences, roughly 16% detected once. Sequencing was done on a sample of PBMCs or a T cell subset sorted from them (not recorded which). These receptors all stem from a man between 18 and 29 years old who had mild COVID-19 (a few samples of this study predate the infection). Cell type and time point are not known.

This clonotype occurred a few times. The gene calls are TRBV12-3 or TRBV12-4 and TRBJ2-5; D not resolved. CDR3 length: 13 residues. Trimming shortened V by 2 bases and J by 3 bases, and 7 bases separated the two germline ends. CDR3 amino acids: CASSLFGKETQYF. In DNA form, the CDR3 reads TGTGCCAGCAGTTTATTTGGGAAAGAGACCCAGTACTTC.

The chain links TRBV9 to TRBJ2-5, with TRBD1 identical over 8 bases. This CDR3 comprises 14 residues. Germline lookup yields CDR1 SGDLS and CDR2 YYNGEE. The trim removed 2 bases at V and 2 bases at J, leaving 2 bases unmatched. CDR3 sequence: CASSVGTGQETQYF. In DNA, the CDR3 is TGTGCCAGCAGCGTCGGGACAGGACAAGAGACCCAGTACTTC.

This clonotype appeared a few times. The chain joins TRBV7-2 to TRBJ1-5, with D perhaps matching TRBD1 (6 bases). V lost 5 bases to trimming and J lost 7 bases, with 18 bases between them. This CDR3 has 15 amino acids. Germline V gene lookup returns CDR1 SGHTA and CDR2 FQGNSA. CDR3 DNA: TGTGCCAGCAGCCTCCGAGGGGGGCGCGGGCAGCCCCAGCATTTT. As protein: CASSLRGGRGQPQHF.

This clonotype was seen ten or more times. The rearrangement joins TRBV20-1 to TRBJ1-4; D is undetermined. The CDR3 runs to 11 residues. Deletions cut 6 bases from V and 13 bases from J, with 15 bases between. Germline loops: CDR1 DFQATT, CDR2 SNEGSKA (reference sequence). The CDR3: CSATGPRGLFF. The CDR3 coding sequence is TGCAGTGCAACCGGGCCCCGCGGACTGTTTTTT.

The chain's CDR3 is CASSPPSRGNYGYTF. The CDR3 DNA follows: TGTGCCAGCTCACCACCTTCGCGGGGAAACTATGGCTACACCTTC. The chain combines TRBV18 with TRBJ1-2; D unresolved. Per germline, CDR1 KGHSH and CDR2 LQKENI. CDR3 length: 15 residues. V gave up 0 bases and J gave up 2 bases, with 10 bases separating them.

V and J are TRBV15 and TRBJ1-1; 10 bases match TRBD1. The V gene end was trimmed by 5 bases and the J gene end by 5 bases; junction bases not matched to a gene: 11. Looked up from germline, CDR1 is LNHNV and CDR2 is YYDKDF (reference sequence). The CDR3 has 16 amino acids. CDR3 coding DNA: TGTGCCACCAGCCCTAGACAGGGGGCCTTTGCTACTGAAGCTTTCTTT. Residues: CATSPRQGAFATEAFF.

This clonotype was seen only a few times. V is TRBV27 and J is TRBJ1-2; D not certain. The germline V and J ends were trimmed by 5 bases and 0 bases, with 10 bases remaining between them. Germline CDR1 is MNHEY and CDR2 is SMNVEV (reference sequence). CDR3 length equals 14 residues. CDR3 sequence (DNA): TGTGCCAGCAGTGCGACCTATTCTAACTATGGCTACACCTTC. Translating it yields CASSATYSNYGYTF.

This clonotype was observed a handful of times. V and J are TRBV18 and TRBJ2-5; the D gene is possibly TRBD1 (6 bases). In germline, CDR1 is KGHSH, CDR2 LQKENI. CDR3 length: 14 residues. V was shortened by 3 bases and J by 2 bases, with 10 bases between the two germline ends. In nucleotides, the CDR3 is TGTGCCAGCTCACCTGGACAGAAACAAGAGACCCAGTACTTC. Its protein is CASSPGQKQETQYF.

This clonotype has only a few counts. J is TRBJ2-1 and V is TRBV6-2 or TRBV6-3; 12 bases line up with TRBD2. There are 17 residues in the CDR3. Germline CDR1 and CDR2: MNHEY and SVGEGT. The ends lost 2 bases at V and 2 bases at J; junction bases unmatched: 4. The CDR3 protein is CASSYPGLAGPYNEQFF. CDR3 nucleotides: TGTGCCAGCAGTTACCCGGGACTAGCGGGCCCCTACAATGAGCAGTTCTTC.

This clonotype has a count of ten or more. The chain has TRBV20-1 and TRBJ2-1, with 11 positions matching TRBD1. The CDR3 has 15 amino acids. CDR1 DFQATT and CDR2 SNEGSKA come from the germline V gene (reference sequence). Losses at the gene ends were 5 bases for V and 5 bases for J; bases not matched to a gene: 8. The CDR3 DNA follows: TGCAGTGCTCCACTCCGGGACAGGGGGAACAATGAGCAGTTCTTC. Its translation is CSAPLRDRGNNEQFF.

This clonotype was detected a few times. The chain employs TRBV6-6 and TRBJ2-1; 8 bases agree with TRBD1. This CDR3 contains 14 residues. Trimming removed 5 bases from V and 6 bases from J; junction bases left unmatched: 6. Germline-derived CDR1 and CDR2 are MNHNY and SVGAGI (reference sequence). As DNA, the CDR3 is TGTGCCAGCAGTGGGGGACAGGCAATCAATGAGCAGTTCTTC. The encoded protein is CASSGGQAINEQFF.

This clonotype was counted between two and nine times. The chain links TRBV12-3 or TRBV12-4 to TRBJ2-7; 8 bases fit TRBD2. This CDR3 is built from 13 residues. V lost 8 bases to trimming and J lost 7 bases; unmatched junction nucleotides: 10. The CDR3 region is CASHRGGPEEQYF. CDR3 in DNA: TGTGCCAGCCACCGGGGGGGGCCCGAGGAGCAGTACTTC.

This chain links TRBV6-6 with TRBJ1-1; 10 nucleotides match TRBD1. Trimming cost V 5 bases and J 0 bases; bases outside gene matches: 6. Germline V gene lookup returns CDR1 MNHNY and CDR2 SVGAGI (reference sequence). The CDR3 totals 16 residues. CDR3 region: CASSKQTGGVNTEAFF. Here the CDR3 DNA reads TGTGCCAGCAGTAAACAGACAGGGGGCGTGAACACTGAAGCTTTCTTT.

This clonotype has a count of ten or more. The chain employs TRBV5-1 and TRBJ2-1; 8 bases line up with TRBD2. V was pared by 1 base and J by 4 bases, with 7 bases of the junction left unmatched. Germline V gene data show CDR1 as SGHRS and CDR2 as YFSETQ. The CDR3 totals 16 residues. Here the CDR3 reads CASSLLRGAPYNEQFF. The CDR3 DNA reads as TGCGCCAGCAGCTTGCTGCGGGGGGCTCCTTACAATGAGCAGTTCTTC.